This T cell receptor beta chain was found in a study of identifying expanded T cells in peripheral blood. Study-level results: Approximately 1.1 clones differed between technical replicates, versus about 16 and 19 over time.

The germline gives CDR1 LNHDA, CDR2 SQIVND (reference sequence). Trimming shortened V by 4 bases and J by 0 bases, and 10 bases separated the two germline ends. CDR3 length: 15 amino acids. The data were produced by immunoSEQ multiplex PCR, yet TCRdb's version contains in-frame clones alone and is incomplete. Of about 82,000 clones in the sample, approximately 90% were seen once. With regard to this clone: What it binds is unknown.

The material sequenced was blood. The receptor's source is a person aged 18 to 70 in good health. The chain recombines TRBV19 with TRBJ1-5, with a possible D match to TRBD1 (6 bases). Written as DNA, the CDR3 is TGTGCCAGTAGTACCCGGGACATTAGCAATCAGCCCCAGCATTTT. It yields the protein CASSTRDISNQPQHF.